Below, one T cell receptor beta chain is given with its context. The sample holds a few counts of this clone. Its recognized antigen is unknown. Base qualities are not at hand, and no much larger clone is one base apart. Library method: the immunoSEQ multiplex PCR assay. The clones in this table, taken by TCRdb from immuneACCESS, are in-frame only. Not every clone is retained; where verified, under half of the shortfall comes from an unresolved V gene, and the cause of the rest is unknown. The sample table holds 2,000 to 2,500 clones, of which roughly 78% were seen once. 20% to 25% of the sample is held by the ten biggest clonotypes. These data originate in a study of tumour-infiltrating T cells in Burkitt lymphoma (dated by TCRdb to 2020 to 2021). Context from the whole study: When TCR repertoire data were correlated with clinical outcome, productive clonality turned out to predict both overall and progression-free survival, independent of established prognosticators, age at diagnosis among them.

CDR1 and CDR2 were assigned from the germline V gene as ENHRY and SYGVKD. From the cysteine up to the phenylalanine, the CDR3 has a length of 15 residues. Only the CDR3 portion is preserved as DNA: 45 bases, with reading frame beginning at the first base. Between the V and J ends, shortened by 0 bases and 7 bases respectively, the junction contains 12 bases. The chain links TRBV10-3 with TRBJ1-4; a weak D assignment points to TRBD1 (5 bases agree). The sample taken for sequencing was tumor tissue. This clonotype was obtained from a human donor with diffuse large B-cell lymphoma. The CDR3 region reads CAISESRGGTEKLFF. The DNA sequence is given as TGTGCCATCAGTGAGTCCCGGGGAGGGACTGAAAAACTGTTTTTT.